This T cell receptor (beta chain) was captured by sequencing in a study of shared clonotypes between healthy human individuals. The study drew its donors from healthy HIV-negative adults without recent acute infections or vaccinations. Assay execution took place at the deep level. Using ten immunoSEQ deep assay plates, investigators sequenced unsorted PBMC DNA. Assay: immunoSEQ multiplex PCR; the TCRdb copy retains only in-frame clones and omits some. Of around 440,000 clones in the sample, more than 70% were seen once. There are a few counts of this clone. Antigen: not known. The length of the CDR3 is 12 residues. Study results and limitations: Apart from blood, nothing was sampled; tissue repertoires likely differ.

This sequence originates from a woman aged 35 to 49 in good health. Some clones in this sample may be carry-over from other donors' samples. The material sequenced was PBMCs. The chain links TRBV21-1 to TRBJ2-3; the DNA was not used to check the table's D call, TRBD1. TRBV21-1 is annotated as a pseudogene. The CDR3 is CASRQGADTQYF. Here the CDR3 DNA reads TGTGCCAGCAGGCAAGGGGCAGATACGCAGTATTTT.